This T cell receptor beta chain was retrieved from a study of T cell responses to AZD1222 COVID-19 vaccine. Turning to the study itself: Investigators merged groups given second doses at roughly 4 or roughly 12 weeks.

A remark on this clone: Its specificity is unknown.

Study-level points and caveats: The reported proportion of spike-specific TCRs targeting unmutated variant regions was nearly half.

The CDR3 loop spans 13 amino acids. Germline CDR1 SNHLY, CDR2 FYNNEI. V lost 6 bases, J lost 8 bases, and 13 bases lay in between. The method was immunoSEQ multiplex PCR; TCRdb's version includes in-frame clones alone and lacks a portion of them. Of about 120,000 clones in the sample, around 92% were seen once. The input for sequencing was peripheral blood, taken on day 0 of AZD1222 vaccination. The V gene is TRBV2, the J gene TRBJ1-4, with no clear D. The receptor comes from an adult in good health. CDR3 amino acids: CASRITPGEKLFF. CDR3 DNA: TGTGCCAGCAGGATCACCCCCGGGGAAAAACTGTTTTTT.